What follows are 5 T cell receptor beta chains derived from one specimen sequenced in a study of PD-L1 blockade in urothelial cancer. Produced via immunoSEQ multiplex PCR; TCRdb's table is partial and in-frame only. The sample lists roughly 100,000 clones; approximately 88% were seen once. The time point is: pretreatment peripheral blood. The source material was PBMCs, sampled around atezolizumab (anti-PD-L1) treatment. Every receptor here comes from a woman older than 75 with urothelial cancer.

This clone was counted a few times. This sequence joins TRBV28 and TRBJ2-2, with 9 bases that match TRBD2. This CDR3 comprises 13 residues. Germline values: CDR1 MDHEN, CDR2 SYDVKM. Trimming cost V 7 bases and J 7 bases; bases outside gene matches: 4. The chain's CDR3 is CASTSSGIGELFF. CDR3 in DNA: TGTGCCAGCACCTCTAGCGGGATCGGGGAGCTGTTTTTT.

The V call is TRBV21-1, the J call TRBJ1-1; the D segment call TRBD1 is taken from the table without a DNA check. TRBV21-1 is annotated as a pseudogene. The CDR3 spans 15 residues. In DNA, the CDR3 is TGTGCCAGCAGCGGTGAGGACAGGGCGGGGACTGAAGCTTTCTTT. Encoded protein: CASSGEDRAGTEAFF.

The chain has TRBV2 and TRBJ1-2; the match to TRBD1 covers 9 bases. Germline trimming cut 7 bases from V and 7 bases from J; bases unmatched to any gene: 7. Germline V gene lookup returns CDR1 SNHLY and CDR2 FYNNEI. CDR3 size: 13 residues. This CDR3 reads CASTLRTGVGYTF. The CDR3, as DNA: TGTGCCAGCACCCTAAGGACAGGGGTTGGCTACACCTTC.

The V call is TRBV19, the J call TRBJ2-1; TRBD1 is a possible D gene (6 bases). The length of the CDR3 is 13 residues. Germline V lookup: CDR1 LNHDA, CDR2 SQIVND (reference sequence). V was cut by 5 bases and J by 6 bases, with 11 bases left in between. For the CDR3, the DNA is TGTGCCAGTAGTGTTTTACAGGGCAATGAGCAGTTCTTC. Translated: CASSVLQGNEQFF.

The chain is built from TRBV7-6 and TRBJ2-3; TRBD2 matches at 7 bases. The CDR3 covers 16 residues. From germline, CDR1 is SGHVS and CDR2 FNYEAQ. Losses at the gene ends were 2 bases for V and 2 bases for J; bases not matched to a gene: 7. The CDR3 sequence: CASSLFKGGPTDTQYF. CDR3 sequence (DNA): TGTGCCAGCAGCTTATTTAAGGGAGGGCCCACAGATACGCAGTATTTT.